This T cell receptor beta chain came from a study of a mutant IDH1 vaccine in newly diagnosed glioma. Profiling relied on immunoSEQ multiplex PCR, and the TCRdb table lists in-frame clones only, not all of them. Of approximately 50,000 clones in the sample, 80% to 90% are singletons; the top ten hold 1.6%. Germline lookup yields CDR1 MNHEY and CDR2 SMNVEV (reference sequence). The CDR3 consists of 13 residues. After removal of 6 bases from V and 10 bases from J, the junction contained 10 bases not matched to a gene. Documented time point: week 35, safety follow-up. In the vaccine, a single dose held 300 ug of the mutant IDH1 20-mer peptide, along with topical imiquimod. The sample holds one count of this clone. Its antigen remains unknown.

This TCR was sampled from a man aged 35 to 55 with glioma. The source material was PBMCs, sampled from a glioma patient whose treatment included an IDH1 peptide vaccine. V is TRBV27 and J is TRBJ2-7, with 9 positions matching TRBD2. The CDR3 loop reads CASSKTRLADQYF. The DNA for the CDR3 is TGTGCCAGCAGCAAAACCCGACTAGCGGACCAGTACTTC.